Listed below are T cell receptor beta chains from one sample, sequenced in a study of beta chain features in type 1 diabetes. Using immunoSEQ multiplex PCR, the repertoire was profiled, and TCRdb retains in-frame clones only, with some absent. The sample holds 70,000 to 95,000 clones, roughly 30% seen once. Sequencing was carried out using stem cell memory CD4+ T cells from blood. These TCRs come from a young woman in good health. Each CDR3 is given with its conserved first and last residue.

TRBJ2-2	TRBV15	CATSSYGGGRSRNAGELFF
TRBJ2-3	TRBV4-1	CASSLQDRVSTDTQYF
TRBJ2-2	TRBV5-1	CASKGQGDTGELFF
TRBJ1-5	TRBV10-3	CAISGTDRGDQPQHF
TRBJ2-1	TRBV19	CASKGGALGDNEQFF
TRBJ1-1	TRBV18	CASSPGTGPTEAFF
TRBJ1-2	TRBV29-1	CSVGYTNPNYGYTF
TRBJ2-5	TRBV5-1	CASSLAPAGGQETQYF
TRBJ2-7	TRBV5-6	CASSLDRTGGAYEQYF
TRBJ2-1	TRBV7-3	CASSPRTRNGEQFF
TRBJ1-2	TRBV5-1	CASQAGREGYGYTF
TRBJ1-5	TRBV25-1	CASSGVNQPQHF
TRBJ2-3	TRBV5-5	CASSLMVSGEDTQYF
TRBJ2-7	TRBV4-1	CASSHPGGGNEQYF
TRBJ1-1	TRBV5-1	CASSDLTGGGTEAFF
TRBJ2-5	TRBV5-1	CASSSGLAGGTQETQYF
TRBJ2-4	TRBV5-6	CASSLGYLAKNIQYF
TRBJ2-1	TRBV9	CASSVATTGRLYNEQFF
TRBJ2-7	TRBV30	CAWRLAGGSEQYF
TRBJ2-3	TRBV5-1	CASSLEGRESDTQYF
TRBJ2-1	TRBV9	CASSVRLAGAFWNEQFF
TRBJ2-5	TRBV6-5	CASSHDRGRGETQYF
TRBJ2-1	TRBV7-3	CASSSTGYNEQFF
TRBJ2-1	TRBV10-2	CASSESGDTSNEQFF
TRBJ2-2	TRBV7-9	CASSASAGATGELFF
TRBJ2-1	TRBV7-2	CASSLRSGQGKSNEQFF
TRBJ1-1	TRBV5-1	CASSTIQGTEAFF
TRBJ2-7	TRBV7-2	CASSQTGSEQYF
TRBJ2-4	TRBV4-2	CASSRGLAGGLAKNIQYF
TRBJ1-1	TRBV18	CASSLDINTEAFF
TRBJ1-5	TRBV30	CAWNRDSDQPQHF
TRBJ2-3	TRBV18	CASSQTGTSGPSEQYF
TRBJ2-2	TRBV11-3	CASSPRRTSGRVGELFF
TRBJ2-7	TRBV7-3	CASSPRQAGAYEQYF
TRBJ2-3	TRBV10-1	CASSDRRVEDTQYF
TRBJ2-7	TRBV5-5	CASSSQARASYEQYF
TRBJ1-4	TRBV19	CASSTTGGRGEKLFF
TRBJ1-5	TRBV29-1	CSVAKTGGNQPQHF
TRBJ2-1	TRBV11-1	CASTARTRLNYNEQFF
TRBJ2-5	TRBV5-1	CASSLGTSGLVETQYF